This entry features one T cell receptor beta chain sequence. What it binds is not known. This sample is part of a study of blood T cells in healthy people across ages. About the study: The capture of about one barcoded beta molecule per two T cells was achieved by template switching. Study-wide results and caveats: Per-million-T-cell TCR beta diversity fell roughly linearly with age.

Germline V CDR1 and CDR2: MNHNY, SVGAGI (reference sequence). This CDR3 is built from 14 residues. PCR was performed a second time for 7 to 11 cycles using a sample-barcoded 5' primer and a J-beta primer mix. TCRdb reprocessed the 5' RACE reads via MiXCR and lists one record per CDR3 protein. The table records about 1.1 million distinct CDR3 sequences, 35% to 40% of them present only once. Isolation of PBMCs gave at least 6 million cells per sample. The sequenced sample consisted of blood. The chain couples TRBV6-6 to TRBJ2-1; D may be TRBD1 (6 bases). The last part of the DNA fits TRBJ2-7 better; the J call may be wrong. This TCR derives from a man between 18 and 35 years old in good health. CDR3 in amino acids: CASAGGQAYNEQYF. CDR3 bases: TGTGCCAGCGCTGGGGGCCAGGCCTACAATGAGCAGTACTTC.